The clone carrying this T cell receptor (beta chain) turned up a few times. What it recognizes is unknown. This CDR3 is built from 16 residues. Losses at the gene ends were 3 bases for V and 8 bases for J; bases not matched to a gene: 15. Germline V gene lookup returns CDR1 DFQATT and CDR2 SNEGSKA (reference sequence). The sample originates from a study of vaccination and CD4 T cells after COVID-19. Whole-study context: Each individual in the study obtained two doses of BNT162b2 or mRNA-1273 vaccine. Whole-study findings and limits: SARS-CoV-2-reactive clonotypes rose nonsignificantly, with the median going from about 20 to 38.

The treatment here: roughly 10-day PBMC culture with coronavirus spike peptide pools or control peptides (ViraFEST assay). CD4+ T cells of the unexposed donor were collected before the COVID-19 pandemic (2011-2018). After expanding antigen-specific T cells with peptide pools, ViraFEST sequenced their TCRs. Cultured CD4+ T cell DNA was sequenced using the Oncomine TCR Beta short-read assay. Investigators obtained genomic DNA by extraction from cultured CD4+ T cells. TCRdb ran MiXCR on the PCR reads and lists one entry per CDR3 protein. The sample records about 6,600 distinct CDR3 sequences, about 54% being singletons.

The source is a human donor in good health. The chain links TRBV20-1 to TRBJ1-2, with 10 bases identical to TRBD1. The sequenced sample was CD4+ T cells from blood, cultured in vitro. The chain's CDR3 is CSASLARGQGPGGYTF. The CDR3 nucleotides read TGCAGTGCTAGTTTAGCTCGGGGACAGGGGCCGGGGGGCTACACCTTC.